In its sample, the clone carrying this T cell receptor (beta chain) was seen once. The CDR3 consists of 15 residues. V lost 2 bases to trimming and J lost 4 bases, with 9 bases between them. Germline assignment: CDR1 LNHNV and CDR2 YYDKDF (reference sequence). This sample is part of a study of T-cell memory formation after mild COVID-19. TCRdb recomputed calls from the 5' RACE reads with MiXCR, one row per CDR3 protein. The sample holds about 620,000 distinct CDR3 sequences, 15% to 20% seen once. Material: PBMCs or a T cell subset sorted from them (not recorded which). This chain uses TRBV15 with TRBJ1-6; D is possibly TRBD1 (6 bases). The receptor was isolated from an adult woman who had mild COVID-19 (a few samples of this study predate the infection). Cell type and time point are not known. CDR3: CATSRWTEYNSPLHF. The CDR3 coding sequence is TGTGCCACCAGCAGATGGACAGAATATAATTCACCCCTCCACTTT.